These T cell receptor beta chains were read from a single sample in a study of vaccination and CD4 T cells after COVID-19. These TCRs' antigens remain unknown. TCRdb redid the calling of the PCR reads with MiXCR, one entry per CDR3 protein. The sample yields 5,000 to 6,500 distinct CDR3 sequences, around half seen once. The specimen sequenced was CD4+ T cells from blood, cultured in vitro. These receptors came from a human donor who had recovered from COVID-19. Both conserved end residues are part of each CDR3.

j_gene: TRBJ2-7
v_gene: TRBV6-2/TRBV6-3
CDR3aa: CASRFLSSRHEQYF

j_gene: TRBJ1-5
v_gene: TRBV6-1
CDR3aa: CASSARRYSNQPQHF

j_gene: TRBJ2-1
v_gene: TRBV19
CDR3aa: CASSPRGVGTGDYNEQFF

j_gene: TRBJ2-3
v_gene: TRBV15
CDR3aa: CATSNRTGTVVWVDTQYF

j_gene: TRBJ2-1
v_gene: TRBV7-8
CDR3aa: CASSLSPLRGYNEQFF

j_gene: TRBJ2-3
v_gene: TRBV11-3
CDR3aa: CASSFVSPTDTQYF

j_gene: TRBJ2-7
v_gene: TRBV6-2/TRBV6-3
CDR3aa: CASRNSGTGYEQYF

j_gene: TRBJ2-7
v_gene: TRBV2
CDR3aa: CASNRDLFSYEQYF

j_gene: TRBJ2-3
v_gene: TRBV2
CDR3aa: CASSGLAGVVAQYF

j_gene: TRBJ2-3
v_gene: TRBV28
CDR3aa: CASGGSKGRQYF

j_gene: TRBJ1-1
v_gene: TRBV20-1
CDR3aa: CSARQQNTEAFF

j_gene: TRBJ1-6
v_gene: TRBV20-1
CDR3aa: CSARPGSYYNSPLHF

j_gene: TRBJ2-7
v_gene: TRBV11-2
CDR3aa: CASSLGPLLAGNEQYF

j_gene: TRBJ2-7
v_gene: TRBV21-1
CDR3aa: CASSKVATETYEQYF

j_gene: TRBJ1-1
v_gene: TRBV2
CDR3aa: CASSELGIKNTEAFF

j_gene: TRBJ2-1
v_gene: TRBV27
CDR3aa: CTAHSSYNEQFF

j_gene: TRBJ2-5
v_gene: TRBV7-9
CDR3aa: CASSLRGNQETQYF

j_gene: TRBJ1-4
v_gene: TRBV20-1
CDR3aa: CSARGQDEKLFF

j_gene: TRBJ1-5
v_gene: TRBV20-1
CDR3aa: CSATDRGGSQPQHF

j_gene: TRBJ2-7
v_gene: TRBV6-1
CDR3aa: CASRRQAFSYEQYF

j_gene: TRBJ1-3
v_gene: TRBV5-1
CDR3aa: CASSALTGSSGNTIYF

j_gene: TRBJ2-5
v_gene: TRBV12-3/TRBV12-4
CDR3aa: CASSFSPDQETQYF

j_gene: TRBJ1-5
v_gene: TRBV4-3
CDR3aa: CASSQEDRQGQPQHF

j_gene: TRBJ1-5
v_gene: TRBV20-1
CDR3aa: CSARNSGRRNQPQHF

j_gene: TRBJ1-5
v_gene: TRBV4-1
CDR3aa: CASSQEATPVWTQHF

j_gene: .
v_gene: TRBV6-2/TRBV6-3
CDR3aa: CASSYSWQGTSYEQYF

j_gene: TRBJ1-2
v_gene: TRBV11-3
CDR3aa: CASSPTGTGDGYTF

j_gene: TRBJ2-5
v_gene: TRBV20-1
CDR3aa: CSASGLAGDGQETQYF

j_gene: TRBJ1-1
v_gene: TRBV20-1
CDR3aa: CSARDNRGITEAFF

j_gene: TRBJ2-1
v_gene: TRBV20-1
CDR3aa: CSARAQVWYNEQFF

j_gene: TRBJ2-2
v_gene: TRBV7-9
CDR3aa: CASSLLADGELFF